This T cell receptor beta chain emerged from a study of OX40 agonist ivuxolimab in advanced cancers. Overall study context: At doses from 0.01 to 10 mg/kg, patients were given intravenous ivuxolimab every 2 weeks. The group had a mean age of around 60 years, ranged from roughly 20 to 80, and was 75% to 85% male.

TCRdb's copy holds only in-frame clones and misses some; the assay was immunoSEQ multiplex PCR. The table shows around 99,000 clones, with around 90% occurring only once. The CDR3 spans 18 residues. V was clipped by 3 bases and J by 3 bases; unmatched bases: 14. Germline lookup yields CDR1 LNHDA and CDR2 SQIVND (reference sequence). Concerning this clone itself: As yet, its antigen is unknown.

The study's findings and limits: At 0.1 to 3.0 mg/kg and by week 6, clonal expansion occurred in CD4+ and CD8+ blood T cells. CD4+ T cells averaged fewer expanded clones than CD8+ T cells.

The chain uses TRBV19 and TRBJ1-5; 7 nucleotides line up with TRBD1. The clonotype comes from an adult with an advanced solid tumor such as melanoma, head and neck, liver or kidney cancer. Sequencing used CD4+ or CD8+ T cells sorted from blood, obtained in a trial of the OX40 agonist ivuxolimab. For the CDR3, the DNA is TGTGCCAGTAGTATCCTCCGGGACAGACGAGCCGCCAATCAGCCCCAGCATTTT. This codes for CASSILRDRRAANQPQHF.